Sequencing of this TCR beta chain was carried out in a study of blood T cell repertoires in COVID-19. The wider study: Samples taken during acute and convalescent COVID-19 were collected in the United States, Italy and Spain. T cells, B-cell-depleted T cells, or PBMCs provided the cDNA or gDNA that served as material.

With 7 bases removed from V and 0 bases from J, the gap between germline ends came to 12 bases. This CDR3 has 15 amino acids. Germline CDR1 and CDR2: MNHEY and SMNVEV (reference sequence). In the authors' methods: It was from reference gene primer amplification that nucleated cell counts were estimated. Repertoires were generated with immunoSEQ multiplex PCR, while TCRdb's copy carries only in-frame clones and drops some. V, J and clone size were drawn from that table, and D and trimming were deduced from the DNA. Of about 200,000 clones in the sample, about 85% are singletons; the top ten hold roughly 21%.

The chain links TRBV27 to TRBJ2-2, with D unresolved. Input material: peripheral blood. This TCR derives from a man aged 55 to 70 with active or convalescent COVID-19. Written as DNA, the CDR3 is TGTGCCAGCAAGGAAGACACTGCGAACACCGGGGAGCTGTTTTTT. Amino acid sequence: CASKEDTANTGELFF.